This T cell receptor beta chain originates from a study of glioma-infiltrating T cells after dendritic cell vaccination. Study as a whole: Patients had newly diagnosed or recurrent glioblastoma and received dendritic cell vaccines. Autologous tumor lysate-pulsed dendritic cell vaccination was given between about 2003 and 2012. Dendritic cell vaccine was injected intradermally three times, biweekly.

TCRB CDR3 was amplified from 2 ug genomic DNA or less. Clones were sequenced by immunoSEQ multiplex PCR, and TCRdb holds only the in-frame ones, with some missing. This sample has 55,000 to 70,000 clones, with around four fifths found just once. CDR1 and CDR2 from the germline V gene are SQVTM and ANQGSEA. The CDR3 totals 14 residues. The V end lost 5 bases, the J end lost 0 bases, and 10 bases lay between the germline ends. This clonotype was sampled from a human donor with glioblastoma. The source was blood, collected before dendritic cell vaccination. The chain is built from TRBV29-1 and TRBJ2-2; D is possibly TRBD2 (5 bases). The CDR3 reads CSVTEASNTGELFF. The CDR3 DNA follows: TGCAGCGTTACGGAGGCCTCGAACACCGGGGAGCTGTTTTTT.